Listed below are T cell receptor beta chains from one sample, sequenced in a study of shared clonotypes between healthy human individuals. The table came from immunoSEQ multiplex PCR; TCRdb's copy has only in-frame clones and leaves some out. The sample has under 1,100,000 clones, around 76% seen once. The sequencing sample was made of memory CD4+ T cells sorted from blood. The origin of the receptors is a man aged 18 to 29 in good health. CDR3s include the opening cysteine and the closing phenylalanine or tryptophan. Each record gives: V gene, J gene, clone size, D gene, CDR3 protein, CDR3 DNA. The D gene is left open where the match is weak. A clone size is listed for some rows: how often the clone was seen (once, few, many), or a class if it is expanded.

V: TRBV7-2
J: TRBJ2-7
size: -
D: -
CDR3: CASSPSRGTYEQYF
DNA: TGTGCCAGCAGCCCAAGCCGAGGTACCTACGAGCAGTACTTC

V: TRBV4-2
J: TRBJ2-2
size: -
D: -
CDR3: CASSQGQRADTGELFF
DNA: TGTGCCAGCAGCCAAGGACAGCGTGCTGACACCGGGGAGCTGTTTTTT

V: TRBV6-6
J: TRBJ2-2
size: -
D: TRBD1
CDR3: CASTPPDRGMGELFF
DNA: TGTGCCAGCACCCCCCCGGACAGGGGTATGGGGGAGCTGTTTTTT

V: TRBV6-6
J: TRBJ1-1
size: -
D: TRBD1
CDR3: CASSYPTQGGALAFF
DNA: TGTGCCAGCAGTTACCCGACGCAAGGGGGCGCTTTGGCTTTCTTT

V: TRBV2
J: TRBJ2-7
size: -
D: -
CDR3: CASSDPEGEQYF
DNA: TGTGCCAGCAGCGACCCGGAAGGCGAGCAGTACTTC

V: TRBV19
J: TRBJ1-2
size: -
D: -
CDR3: CATEDTSNYGYTF
DNA: TGTGCCACCGAGGACACGTCTAACTATGGCTACACCTTC

V: TRBV5-6
J: TRBJ2-7
size: few
D: -
CDR3: CASSNAEGSKQYF
DNA: TGTGCCAGCAGCAATGCAGAGGGAAGCAAGCAGTACTTC

V: TRBV19
J: TRBJ2-1
size: -
D: -
CDR3: CASGPLNEQFF
DNA: TGTGCCAGTGGACCCCTAAATGAGCAGTTCTTC

V: TRBV30
J: TRBJ2-3
size: -
D: TRBD2
CDR3: CAWRLAGGTDTQYF
DNA: TGTGCCTGGAGATTAGCGGGAGGCACAGATACGCAGTATTTT

V: TRBV7-8
J: TRBJ2-5
size: few
D: -
CDR3: CASSLGTYGRETQYF
DNA: TGTGCCAGCAGCTTAGGGACCTATGGGAGGGAGACCCAGTACTTC

V: TRBV6-5
J: TRBJ1-2
size: -
D: -
CDR3: CASSPRVQMGYTF
DNA: TGTGCCAGCAGTCCTCGAGTACAAATGGGCTACACCTTC

V: TRBV6-5
J: TRBJ2-7
size: -
D: -
CDR3: CASSYTTGWGEQYF
DNA: TGTGCCAGCAGTTACACAACGGGCTGGGGCGAGCAGTACTTC

V: TRBV6-5
J: TRBJ1-1
size: -
D: -
CDR3: CASSSRAEAFF
DNA: TGTGCCAGCAGTAGTAGGGCTGAAGCTTTCTTT

V: TRBV6-6
J: TRBJ2-7
size: few
D: TRBD2
CDR3: CASSYSGGGYGYEQYF
DNA: TGTGCCAGCAGTTACTCAGGCGGGGGATATGGCTACGAGCAGTACTTC

V: TRBV5-1
J: TRBJ2-7
size: -
D: -
CDR3: CASSLSRDISYEQYF
DNA: TGCGCCAGCAGCTTGTCCCGGGACATCTCCTACGAGCAGTACTTC

V: TRBV5-6
J: TRBJ2-4
size: -
D: -
CDR3: CASSLAPRWDIQYF
DNA: TGTGCCAGCAGCTTGGCCCCACGTTGGGACATTCAGTACTTC

V: TRBV7-7
J: TRBJ2-1
size: -
D: -
CDR3: CASSLARGGEQFF
DNA: TGTGCTAGCAGCTTAGCCCGGGGTGGTGAGCAGTTCTTC

V: TRBV29-1
J: TRBJ1-1
size: -
D: -
CDR3: CSVIRGGVNTEAFF
DNA: TGCAGCGTTATTCGGGGGGGCGTGAACACTGAAGCTTTCTTT

V: TRBV6-5
J: TRBJ2-7
size: -
D: -
CDR3: CASSYTLSSREQYF
DNA: TGTGCCAGCAGTTACACTTTGTCATCCAGGGAGCAGTACTTC

V: TRBV10-3
J: TRBJ2-7
size: -
D: -
CDR3: CAISETGADVGEQYF
DNA: TGTGCCATCAGTGAGACAGGCGCCGACGTGGGAGAGCAGTACTTC

V: TRBV28
J: TRBJ1-5
size: -
D: -
CDR3: CASSLGQGYHSNQPQHF
DNA: TGTGCCAGCAGTTTGGGCCAGGGATACCATAGCAATCAGCCCCAGCATTTT

V: TRBV5-6
J: TRBJ1-5
size: once
D: -
CDR3: CASSPRAPQHF
DNA: TGTGCCAGCAGCCCACGGGCGCCCCAGCATTTT

V: TRBV28
J: TRBJ2-4
size: -
D: TRBD1
CDR3: CASSLGGQGANIQYF
DNA: TGTGCCAGCAGTTTAGGTGGACAGGGTGCGAACATTCAGTACTTC

V: TRBV5-4
J: TRBJ2-1
size: few
D: TRBD2
CDR3: CASSLAGSGGTREQFF
DNA: TGTGCCAGCAGCTTGGCAGGGTCGGGGGGGACTCGTGAGCAGTTCTTC

V: TRBV30
J: TRBJ1-1
size: -
D: -
CDR3: CAWGWTRNTEAFF
DNA: TGTGCCTGGGGATGGACACGGAACACTGAAGCTTTCTTT

V: TRBV5-1
J: TRBJ2-7
size: -
D: TRBD1
CDR3: CASSAGTGGGSYF
DNA: TGCGCCAGCAGCGCCGGGACAGGGGGCGGCTCATACTTC

V: TRBV10-3
J: TRBJ2-1
size: -
D: TRBD1
CDR3: CAISESGGSYNEQFF
DNA: TGTGCCATCAGTGAATCAGGGGGCAGCTACAATGAGCAGTTCTTC

V: TRBV10-3
J: TRBJ2-5
size: -
D: -
CDR3: CAISERPFGPETQYF
DNA: TGTGCCATCAGTGAGAGGCCCTTTGGGCCAGAGACCCAGTACTTC

V: TRBV19
J: TRBJ2-6
size: once
D: TRBD1
CDR3: CASRERTGTGANVLTF
DNA: TGTGCCAGTAGGGAAAGGACAGGGACTGGGGCCAACGTCCTGACTTTC